Following are 17 T cell receptor beta chains from one sample sequenced in a study of OX40 agonist ivuxolimab in advanced cancers. Clones were read by immunoSEQ multiplex PCR, and TCRdb kept only the in-frame ones, dropping some. The data contain under 85,000 clones, 85% to 90% of them singletons. Sequencing used CD4+ or CD8+ T cells sorted from blood, obtained in a trial of the OX40 agonist ivuxolimab. The receptor source for this set is an adult with an advanced solid tumor such as melanoma, head and neck, liver or kidney cancer.

This chain connects TRBV5-1 to TRBJ1-5; TRBD1 matches 8 bases. From germline, CDR1 is SGHRS and CDR2 YFSETQ. This CDR3 has 14 residues. The junction had 10 bases not matched to a gene; V was cut back by 7 bases and J by 7 bases. This chain's CDR3 is CASEIPGGEQPQHF. The CDR3 DNA follows: TGCGCCAGCGAAATTCCAGGGGGCGAACAGCCCCAGCATTTT.

The chain uses TRBV6-5 and TRBJ1-1; TRBD1 is a possible D gene (6 bases). Per germline, CDR1 MNHEY and CDR2 SVGAGI. V shed 4 bases and J shed 11 bases, with 17 bases lying between them. The CDR3 is 13 amino acids. CDR3 in DNA: TGTGCCAGCAGTTCCCAGGGGCTCCTGATCGCTTTCTTT. The encoded protein is CASSSQGLLIAFF.

The rearrangement uses TRBV11-2 and TRBJ1-2; the D is unclear. V dropped 5 bases and J dropped 5 bases, with 9 bases sitting between them. The CDR3 runs to 12 residues. In germline, CDR1 is SGHAT, CDR2 FQNNGV. CDR3 loop: CASSPRNYGYTF. In DNA, the CDR3 is TGTGCCAGCAGCCCACGAAATTATGGCTACACCTTC.

CDR3 residues: CASSITSGRVNEQFF. CDR3 DNA sequence: TGTGCCAGCAGCATTACTAGCGGGAGAGTAAATGAGCAGTTCTTC. The chain joins TRBV6-1 to TRBJ2-1; 11 nucleotides align to TRBD2. The CDR3 is made up of 15 amino acids. CDR1 and CDR2 from the germline V gene are MNHNS and SASEGT. With V trimmed by 6 bases and J by 7 bases, 8 bases remained unmatched.

The J gene is TRBJ1-1, the V gene TRBV27; 7 nucleotides align to TRBD1. J lost 4 bases, V lost 6 bases, and 8 bases had no gene match. Germline loops: CDR1 MNHEY, CDR2 SMNVEV (reference sequence). The CDR3 length is 14 residues. The CDR3 DNA reads as TGTGCCAGCAGGACAGGGTCAGGGGGCACTGAAGCTTTCTTT. Translation: CASRTGSGGTEAFF.

The CDR3 reads CASSQGLYNEQFF. CDR3 DNA sequence: TGTGCCAGCTCCCAGGGACTATACAATGAGCAGTTCTTC. The rearrangement joins TRBV18 to TRBJ2-1, with 7 positions matching TRBD2. CDR1 is KGHSH and CDR2 is LQKENI in the germline V gene. CDR3 length equals 13 residues. The junction had 3 bases not matched to a gene; V was cut back by 6 bases and J by 4 bases.

The chain couples TRBV27 to TRBJ1-2, with 11 bases matching TRBD1. CDR1 and CDR2 from the germline V gene are MNHEY and SMNVEV (reference sequence). V was pared by 3 bases and J by 5 bases, with 8 bases of the junction left unmatched. The CDR3 loop spans 16 amino acids. This CDR3 reads CASSFGTGGIGYGYTF. The CDR3 DNA reads TGTGCCAGCAGTTTTGGGACAGGGGGAATCGGGTATGGCTACACCTTC.

This chain joins TRBV19 and TRBJ2-7; D perhaps matches TRBD1 (5 bases). The CDR3 is 15 residues long. CDR1 and CDR2 (germline): LNHDA, SQIVND (reference sequence). V was trimmed by 2 bases and J by 0 bases, leaving 11 bases between them. In nucleotides, the CDR3 is TGTGCCAGTAGTATAAACAGGATTAGCTCCTACGAGCAGTACTTC. This encodes CASSINRISSYEQYF.

The chain joins TRBV18 to TRBJ2-3; no definite D call. Germline assignment: CDR1 KGHSH and CDR2 LQKENI. The CDR3 has 14 residues. Trimming removed 1 base from V and 6 bases from J, with 11 bases in between. CDR3 in amino acids: CASSPLLITDTQYF. The CDR3 bases are TGTGCCAGCTCACCACTCCTTATCACGGATACGCAGTATTTT. Using reference TRBV18 and TRBJ2-3 for the parts outside the CDR3, the full variable domain is NAGVMQNPRHLVRRRGQEARLRCSPMKGHSHVYWYRQLPEEGLKFMVYLQKENIIDESGMPKERFSAEFPKEGPSILRIQQVVRGDSAAYFCASSPLLITDTQYFGPGTRLTVL.

In DNA form, the CDR3 reads TGTGCCAGCAGGGGGAATAGCGGGGGTAACTCCTACAATGAGCAGTTCTTC. It specifies CASRGNSGGNSYNEQFF. The chain is built from TRBV2 and TRBJ2-1, with 9 bases fitting TRBD2. From germline, CDR1 is SNHLY and CDR2 FYNNEI. The CDR3 runs to 17 residues. V was clipped by 6 bases and J by 0 bases; unmatched bases: 9. The complete variable domain, with remaining parts taken from reference TRBV2 and TRBJ2-1, reads EPEVTQTPSHQVTQMGQEVILRCVPISNHLYFYWYRQILGQKVEFLVSFYNNEISEKSEIFDDQFSVERPDGSNFTLKIRSTKLEDSAMYFCASRGNSGGNSYNEQFFGPGTRLTVL.

This clone occurred once. This chain connects TRBV19 to TRBJ2-1, with TRBD2 identical over 11 bases. J lost 14 bases, V lost 4 bases, and 4 bases had no gene match. The CDR3 has 12 residues. Looked up from germline, CDR1 is LNHDA and CDR2 is SQIVND (reference sequence). CDR3 sequence: CASSTGTSGKFF. The DNA for the CDR3 is TGTGCCAGTAGTACCGGGACTAGCGGAAAGTTCTTC. Complete variable domain (other parts from reference TRBV19 and TRBJ2-1): DGGITQSPKYLFRKEGQNVTLSCEQNLNHDAMYWYRQDPGQGLRLIYYSQIVNDFQKGDIAEGYSVSREKKESFPLTVTSAQKNPTAFYLCASSTGTSGKFFGPGTRLTVL.

There are a few counts of this clone. The rearrangement uses TRBV6-6 and TRBJ1-1, with D tentatively TRBD1 (6 bases). V lost 6 bases and J 0 bases, leaving 14 bases between the germline ends. The CDR3 is made up of 15 amino acids. Germline V lookup: CDR1 MNHNY, CDR2 SVGAGI (reference sequence). The CDR3 is CASRARTDMNTEAFF. The CDR3 DNA sequence: TGTGCCAGCAGGGCCAGGACAGACATGAACACTGAAGCTTTCTTT.

The rearrangement uses TRBV19 and TRBJ2-7, with D maybe TRBD1 (6 bases). Germline V CDR1 and CDR2: LNHDA, SQIVND (reference sequence). CDR3 size: 15 residues. Trimming removed 4 bases from V and 0 bases from J, with 13 bases in between. The CDR3 DNA is TGTGCCAGTAGTAACCCCACAGGGAGCTCCTACGAGCAGTACTTC. Protein product: CASSNPTGSSYEQYF. Drawing the rest from reference TRBV19 and TRBJ2-7, the complete variable domain is DGGITQSPKYLFRKEGQNVTLSCEQNLNHDAMYWYRQDPGQGLRLIYYSQIVNDFQKGDIAEGYSVSREKKESFPLTVTSAQKNPTAFYLCASSNPTGSSYEQYFGPGTRLTVT.

The V call is TRBV28, the J call TRBJ2-7; D is ambiguous. Looked up from germline, CDR1 is MDHEN and CDR2 is SYDVKM. The ends were cut back, 5 bases at V and 3 bases at J, with 5 bases in the middle. The CDR3 has 11 residues. CDR3 DNA sequence: TGTGCCAGCAGTCCCCTCTACGAGCAGTACTTC. Its translation: CASSPLYEQYF.

CDR3 DNA sequence: TGTGCCAGCAGAGGGCCATACGGGGCCTACAATGAGCAGTTCTTC. Amino acids: CASRGPYGAYNEQFF. The rearrangement uses TRBV28 and TRBJ2-1; TRBD2 is a possible D gene (5 bases). CDR1 MDHEN and CDR2 SYDVKM come from the germline V gene. The CDR3 is 15 amino acids. The V end lost 6 bases, the J end lost 2 bases, and 14 bases lay between the germline ends. The variable domain in full, with the rest retrieved from reference TRBV28 and TRBJ2-1, is DVKVTQSSRYLVKRTGEKVFLECVQDMDHENMFWYRQDPGLGLRLIYFSYDVKMKEKGDIPEGYSVSREKKERFSLILESASTNQTSMYLCASRGPYGAYNEQFFGPGTRLTVL.

The chain combines TRBV28 with TRBJ2-5; TRBD1 matches 10 bases. The CDR3 runs to 14 residues. Trimming cost V 5 bases and J 7 bases; bases outside gene matches: 7. Germline V gene data show CDR1 as MDHEN and CDR2 as SYDVKM. The CDR3 bases are TGTGCCAGCAGTCCCTCCGGGACAGGGGTGACCCAGTACTTC. It yields the protein CASSPSGTGVTQYF.

V and J are TRBV19 and TRBJ2-7; D ambiguous. The CDR3 spans 14 residues. V lost 3 bases, J lost 8 bases, and 17 bases lay in between. Per the germline V gene, CDR1 is LNHDA and CDR2 is SQIVND (reference sequence). The CDR3 loop is CASSIGRWDKKQYF. The CDR3 region has the DNA TGTGCCAGTAGTATTGGACGGTGGGATAAGAAGCAGTACTTC. Using reference TRBV19 and TRBJ2-7 for the parts outside the CDR3, the full variable domain is DGGITQSPKYLFRKEGQNVTLSCEQNLNHDAMYWYRQDPGQGLRLIYYSQIVNDFQKGDIAEGYSVSREKKESFPLTVTSAQKNPTAFYLCASSIGRWDKKQYFGPGTRLTVT.